The next 16 T cell receptor beta chains were all read from a single sample in a study of blood T cell repertoires in COVID-19. Using immunoSEQ multiplex PCR, the repertoire was profiled, and TCRdb retains in-frame clones only, with some absent. The profile covers 250,000 or so clones, with about four fifths appearing a single time and less than 2% taken by the ten largest. The sequencing input was PBMCs or T cells enriched from blood (not recorded which). These receptors all stem from a man between 60 and 75 years old who had recovered from COVID-19.

J is TRBJ1-1 and V is TRBV19, with D unclear. Trimming took 1 base from V and 5 from J, leaving 8 bases between them. From germline, CDR1 is LNHDA and CDR2 SQIVND (reference sequence). The CDR3 covers 13 residues. The CDR3 sequence is CASSIVVETEAFF. The CDR3, as DNA: TGTGCCAGTAGTATAGTGGTAGAGACTGAAGCTTTCTTT.

The chain links TRBV29-1 to TRBJ2-3; 13 bases map to TRBD2. J was trimmed by 12 bases and V by 7 bases; bases with no gene match: 19. The CDR3 runs to 16 residues. CDR1 and CDR2 from the germline V gene are SQVTM and ANQGSEA. The CDR3 sequence: CSACTVTSGGLWFQYF. The CDR3 DNA follows: TGCAGCGCATGTACAGTGACTAGCGGGGGGCTCTGGTTTCAGTATTTT.

The chain uses TRBV20-1 and TRBJ1-1; D might be TRBD1 (6 bases). V was clipped by 4 bases and J by 13 bases, with 16 bases between them. The CDR3 length is 11 residues. Germline CDR1 DFQATT, CDR2 SNEGSKA (reference sequence). The CDR3 here is CSAIGQSRVFF. The CDR3 bases are TGCAGTGCTATCGGACAGTCAAGGGTTTTCTTT.

The chain uses TRBV19 and TRBJ2-7, with TRBD1 matching over 7 bases. The CDR3 loop spans 14 amino acids. The germline V gene encodes CDR1 LNHDA and CDR2 SQIVND (reference sequence). V lost 5 bases to trimming and J lost 2 bases; unmatched junction nucleotides: 6. The CDR3 here is CASSPRQGPYEQYF. In DNA, the CDR3 is TGTGCCAGTAGTCCCCGACAGGGACCCTACGAGCAGTACTTC.

The chain carries TRBV7-6 and TRBJ2-2, with a tentative D call TRBD2 (6 bases). The germline V gene has CDR1 SGHVS and CDR2 FNYEAQ. The V end was cut by 3 bases, the J end by 0 bases, with 11 bases between. The CDR3 length is 16 residues. CDR3 protein: CASSLLPGANTGELFF. CDR3 bases: TGTGCCAGCAGCTTGTTGCCGGGAGCGAACACCGGGGAGCTGTTTTTT.

The chain recombines TRBV7-8 with TRBJ1-6; D is uncertain. The CDR3 has 15 residues. Trimming took off 1 base at V and 7 bases at J, with 11 bases between the two ends. The germline V gene encodes CDR1 SGHVS and CDR2 FQNEAQ. The CDR3 region is CASSLDIAGNSPLHF. The CDR3 DNA is TGTGCCAGCAGCTTAGATATAGCCGGGAATTCACCCCTCCACTTT.

The chain carries TRBV10-3 and TRBJ1-5; 7 nucleotides match TRBD1. The germline V gene has CDR1 ENHRY and CDR2 SYGVKD. V lost 4 bases, J lost 4 bases, and 1 base stayed unmatched. The CDR3 is made up of 13 amino acids. In DNA, the CDR3 is TGTGCCATCAGTGGGACAGGTAATCAGCCCCAGCATTTT. This encodes CAISGTGNQPQHF.

This clone appeared a few times. The CDR3 spells CASSLQGVTPGELFF. The CDR3 DNA follows: TGTGCCAGCAGCTTACAGGGGGTAACACCCGGGGAGCTGTTTTTT. This rearrangement joins TRBV7-3 to TRBJ2-2; 7 positions match TRBD1. Germline CDR1 SGHTA, CDR2 FQGTGA. CDR3 size: 15 residues. With V trimmed by 2 bases and J by 6 bases, 6 bases remained unmatched.

The gene calls are TRBV7-2 and TRBJ1-2; D is unclear. The CDR3 totals 12 residues. V lost 6 bases, J lost 7 bases, and 12 bases lay in between. Germline lookup yields CDR1 SGHTA and CDR2 FQGNSA. CDR3 DNA: TGTGCCAGCAGTCGGACGGGAGTTGGCTACACCTTC. It codes for CASSRTGVGYTF.

The rearrangement uses TRBV2 and TRBJ2-1; unclear D gene. The CDR3 is 18 residues long. The germline CDR1 and CDR2 sequences are SNHLY and FYNNEI. V was pared by 3 bases and J by 6 bases, with 24 bases between. CDR3 bases: TGTGCCAGCAGTGATTCACTCCCGCGGCCTCTGGCGGCCAATGAGCAGTTCTTC. Protein: CASSDSLPRPLAANEQFF.

The J gene is TRBJ1-1, the V gene TRBV12-3 or TRBV12-4, with D tentatively TRBD1 (5 bases). V was shortened by 6 bases and J by 1 base, with 9 bases between the two germline ends. This CDR3 comprises 13 residues. The CDR3 DNA reads TGTGCCAGCAGGATCACAGGGAACACTGAAGCTTTCTTT. Protein: CASRITGNTEAFF.

This chain connects TRBV6-5 to TRBJ1-5; D not resolved. There are 16 residues in the CDR3. Germline CDR1 is MNHEY and CDR2 is SVGAGI. Trimming shortened V by 4 bases and J by 0 bases, and 13 bases separated the two germline ends. CDR3: CASSSAAGFSNQPQHF. CDR3 DNA sequence: TGTGCCAGCAGTTCGGCCGCGGGTTTTAGCAATCAGCCCCAGCATTTT.

The chain joins TRBV4-1 to TRBJ2-7; D is unclear. Trimming removed 0 bases at V and 2 bases at J, with 8 bases between. From germline, CDR1 is MGHRA and CDR2 YSYEKL. The CDR3 spans 14 residues. CDR3 protein: CASSQDATAYEQYF. CDR3 bases: TGCGCCAGCAGCCAAGATGCCACAGCCTACGAGCAGTACTTC.

CDR3 in DNA: TGTGCCAGCAGTTCTCCAACAGGGAAAGGGGGCTACACCTTC. Amino acids: CASSSPTGKGGYTF. The chain employs TRBV6-5 and TRBJ1-2; a possible D gene is TRBD1 (6 bases). Per germline, CDR1 MNHEY and CDR2 SVGAGI. CDR3 length: 14 amino acids. V was shortened by 4 bases and J by 8 bases, with 17 bases between the two germline ends.

The chain joins TRBV29-1 to TRBJ2-7, with 11 bases that match TRBD1. The germline gives CDR1 SQVTM, CDR2 ANQGSEA. Trimming cost V 7 bases and J 5 bases; bases outside gene matches: 7. The CDR3 spans 13 residues. The CDR3 region has the DNA TGCAGCGGGAGAAGGGACAGGGGGAACGAGCAGTACTTC. It translates to CSGRRDRGNEQYF.

This sequence joins TRBV6-5 and TRBJ1-1, with D perhaps TRBD1 (5 bases). The V gene lost 1 base and the J gene lost 6 bases, with 12 bases spanning the gap. Germline CDR1 is MNHEY and CDR2 is SVGAGI. The CDR3 runs to 14 residues. The CDR3 DNA follows: TGTGCCAGCAGTTACTTCCCAGGGTTCGCTGAAGCTTTCTTT. Its translation: CASSYFPGFAEAFF.